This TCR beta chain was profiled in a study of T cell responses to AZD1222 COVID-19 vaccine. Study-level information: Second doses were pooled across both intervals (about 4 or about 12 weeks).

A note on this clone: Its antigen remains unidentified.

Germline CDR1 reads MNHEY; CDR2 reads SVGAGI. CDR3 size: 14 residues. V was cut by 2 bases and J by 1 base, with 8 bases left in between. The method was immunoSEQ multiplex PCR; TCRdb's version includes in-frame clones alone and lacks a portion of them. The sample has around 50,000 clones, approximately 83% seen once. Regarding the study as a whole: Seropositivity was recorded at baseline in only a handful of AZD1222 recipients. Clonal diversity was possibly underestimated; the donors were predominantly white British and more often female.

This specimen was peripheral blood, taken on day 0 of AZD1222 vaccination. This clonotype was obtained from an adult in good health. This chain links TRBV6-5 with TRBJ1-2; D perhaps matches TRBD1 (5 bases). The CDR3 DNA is TGTGCCAGCAGTTACGACAGAAATAACTATGGCTACACCTTC. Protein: CASSYDRNNYGYTF.